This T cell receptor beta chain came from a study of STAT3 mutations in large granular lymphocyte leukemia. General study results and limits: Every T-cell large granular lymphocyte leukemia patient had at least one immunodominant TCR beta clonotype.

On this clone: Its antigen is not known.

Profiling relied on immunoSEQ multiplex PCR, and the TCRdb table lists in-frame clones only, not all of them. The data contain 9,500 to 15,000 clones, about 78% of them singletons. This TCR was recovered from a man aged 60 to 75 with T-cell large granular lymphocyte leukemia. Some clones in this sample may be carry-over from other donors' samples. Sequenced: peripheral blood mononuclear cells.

CDR3 loop: CASSLESASSYEQYF. CDR3 nucleotides: TGCGCCAGCAGCTTGGAGAGCGCGAGCTCCTACGAGCAGTACTTC. This sequence joins TRBV5-1 and TRBJ2-7; no clear D. Trimming removed 0 bases from V and 0 bases from J, with 10 bases in between. The CDR3 loop spans 15 amino acids. CDR1 is SGHRS and CDR2 is YFSETQ in the germline V gene.